The T cell receptor beta chain described here comes from a study of blood T cell repertoires in COVID-19. This clone has just a few counts. Using immunoSEQ multiplex PCR, the repertoire was profiled, and TCRdb retains in-frame clones only, with some absent. Among some 240,000 clones listed, about three quarters were seen once. The sample taken for sequencing was peripheral blood. The receptor comes from a woman in her 70s with acute or convalescent COVID-19.

The CDR3 DNA is TGTGCCTGGAGTCTTGCCGGGGGGTCAAGCTCCTATAATTCACCCCTCCACTTT. Protein: CAWSLAGGSSSYNSPLHF. The chain has TRBV30 and TRBJ1-6; D might be TRBD1 (5 bases). The CDR3 has 18 amino acids. Germline V gene data show CDR1 as GTSNPN and CDR2 as SVGIG (reference sequence). Trimming removed 2 bases at V and 0 bases at J, with 17 bases between.